Below, 15 T cell receptor beta chains from the same sample are listed, as sequenced in a study of cytomegalovirus exposure and HLA in healthy donors. Data came from immunoSEQ multiplex PCR; TCRdb stores just in-frame clones and leaves some out. The sample has roughly 120,000 clones, 88% seen once. The sequenced material came from PBMCs. The receptors stem from a woman aged 30 to 39 in good health and CMV-seropositive.

The chain employs TRBV6-5 and TRBJ1-1; D unclear. Germline loops: CDR1 MNHEY, CDR2 SVGAGI. The CDR3 extends over 14 amino acids. V was clipped by 0 bases and J by 5 bases, with 10 bases between them. The CDR3 region is CASSYSGGGTEAFF. CDR3 bases: TGTGCCAGCAGTTACTCGGGCGGCGGGACTGAAGCTTTCTTT.

The rearrangement links TRBV7-6 to TRBJ2-1, with D perhaps TRBD2 (6 bases). The CDR3 spans 15 residues. V was shortened by 5 bases and J by 5 bases, with 16 bases between the two germline ends. Germline values: CDR1 SGHVS, CDR2 FNYEAQ. CDR3 nucleotide sequence: TGTGCCAGCAGCCCTGGGACTTTCGGAAACAATGAGCAGTTCTTC. It yields the protein CASSPGTFGNNEQFF.

The chain combines TRBV5-6 with TRBJ2-1; 7 nucleotides line up with TRBD2. Trimming took 5 bases from V and 0 from J; bases not matched to a gene: 8. CDR3 size: 16 residues. CDR1 is SGHDT, CDR2 YYEEEE, per germline. DNA of the CDR3: TGTGCCAGCAGTTTTTTGGGCGGGAGCTCCTACAATGAGCAGTTCTTC. Translating it yields CASSFLGGSSYNEQFF.

CDR3 DNA sequence: TGTGCCATCAGTGAGTCGGGCGGGAGGGGTCAGTACTTC. It translates to CAISESGGRGQYF. The chain links TRBV10-3 to TRBJ2-7; 9 nucleotides align to TRBD2. This CDR3 has 13 amino acids. V shed 0 bases, J shed 10 bases, and the junction held 4 bases outside the gene matches. Germline CDR1 and CDR2: ENHRY and SYGVKD.

V and J are TRBV5-1 and TRBJ2-3, with D tentatively TRBD2 (5 bases). The CDR3 is made up of 14 amino acids. The germline V gene encodes CDR1 SGHRS and CDR2 YFSETQ. The ends were cut back, 0 bases at V and 5 bases at J, with 10 bases in the middle. CDR3 amino acids: CASSLGGLEDTQYF. Here the CDR3 DNA reads TGCGCCAGCAGCTTGGGAGGGCTTGAAGATACGCAGTATTTT.

V usage is TRBV5-1 and J usage is TRBJ2-7, with 8 bases lining up with TRBD2. The germline gives CDR1 SGHRS, CDR2 YFSETQ. J gave up 0 bases and V 7 bases, and 6 bases lay outside the gene matches. The length of the CDR3 is 14 residues. This chain's CDR3 is CASRQTSASYEQYF. The CDR3 region has the DNA TGCGCCAGCCGGCAGACTAGCGCCTCCTACGAGCAGTACTTC. Full variable domain (rest looked up from reference TRBV5-1 and TRBJ2-7): KAGVTQTPRYLIKTRGQQVTLSCSPISGHRSVSWYQQTPGQGLQFLFEYFSETQRNKGNFPGRFSGRQFSNSRSEMNVSTLELGDSALYLCASRQTSASYEQYFGPGTRLTVT.

The rearrangement links TRBV5-1 to TRBJ2-2; D unresolved. Deletions cut 0 bases from V and 0 bases from J, with 9 bases between. Looked up from germline, CDR1 is SGHRS and CDR2 is YFSETQ. The CDR3 extends over 16 amino acids. CDR3 coding DNA: TGCGCCAGCAGCTTGGCCATTTCAGCGAACACCGGGGAGCTGTTTTTT. Translation gives CASSLAISANTGELFF.

The chain links TRBV2 to TRBJ2-5; 12 nucleotides align to TRBD2. The ends lost 4 bases at V and 4 bases at J; junction bases unmatched: 4. The CDR3 length is 15 residues. The germline V gene has CDR1 SNHLY and CDR2 FYNNEI. The DNA of the CDR3 is TGTGCCAGCAGTGGGACTAGCGGGGTTCGAGAGACCCAGTACTTC. Translating gives CASSGTSGVRETQYF.

The chain employs TRBV29-1 and TRBJ2-2, with D possibly TRBD2 on 6 matching bases. The V gene lost 5 bases and the J gene lost 0 bases, with 10 bases spanning the gap. This CDR3 is 14 amino acids long. Germline values: CDR1 SQVTM, CDR2 ANQGSEA. The CDR3 nucleotides are TGCAGCGTTTCACGACTAGCGAACACCGGGGAGCTGTTTTTT. Translated: CSVSRLANTGELFF.

This chain joins TRBV13 and TRBJ2-1; a possible D gene is TRBD2 (7 bases). CDR3 length: 16 amino acids. CDR1 PRHDT and CDR2 FYEKMQ come from the germline V gene (reference sequence). Trimming stripped 5 bases from V and 4 bases from J, with 18 bases between. The CDR3 loop reads CASSVSLGGEYNEQFF. The CDR3 DNA sequence: TGTGCCAGCAGCGTATCCCTAGGGGGGGAATACAATGAGCAGTTCTTC.

This chain links TRBV28 with TRBJ2-5, with a tentative D call TRBD1 (5 bases). The germline CDR1 and CDR2 sequences are MDHEN and SYDVKM. V was pared by 7 bases and J by 5 bases, with 8 bases between. The CDR3 extends over 11 amino acids. The DNA of the CDR3 is TGTGCCAGCAAGGGGTGGGAGACCCAGTACTTC. This translates into CASKGWETQYF. The full variable domain, its missing parts supplied by reference TRBV28 and TRBJ2-5, is DVKVTQSSRYLVKRTGEKVFLECVQDMDHENMFWYRQDPGLGLRLIYFSYDVKMKEKGDIPEGYSVSREKKERFSLILESASTNQTSMYLCASKGWETQYFGPGTRLLVL.

A few counts support this clone. The rearrangement uses TRBV18 and TRBJ2-7, with TRBD1 as a possible D gene (5 bases). This CDR3 is built from 12 residues. Trimming cost V 5 bases and J 3 bases, with 8 bases left between them. The germline V gene has CDR1 KGHSH and CDR2 LQKENI. The CDR3 DNA follows: TGTGCCAGCTCAGCCGACAGCTACGAGCAGTACTTC. Translating it yields CASSADSYEQYF. Full variable domain (missing parts from reference TRBV18 and TRBJ2-7): NAGVMQNPRHLVRRRGQEARLRCSPMKGHSHVYWYRQLPEEGLKFMVYLQKENIIDESGMPKERFSAEFPKEGPSILRIQQVVRGDSAAYFCASSADSYEQYFGPGTRLTVT.

The genes are TRBV19 and TRBJ1-4, with TRBD1 matching 10 bases. V was pared by 6 bases and J by 7 bases, with 8 bases of the junction left unmatched. CDR1 LNHDA and CDR2 SQIVND come from the germline V gene (reference sequence). The CDR3 extends over 15 amino acids. The CDR3 bases are TGTGCCAGTAGCCCGACAGGGGGCTGGAGTGAAAAACTGTTTTTT. This codes for CASSPTGGWSEKLFF.

The J gene is TRBJ2-2, the V gene TRBV6-4, with D perhaps matching TRBD1 (6 bases). The ends were cut back, 3 bases at V and 6 bases at J, with 8 bases in the middle. CDR3 size: 13 residues. Germline values: CDR1 MRHNA, CDR2 SNTAGT. The CDR3 DNA follows: TGTGCCAGCAGTGAAGGACAGCCCGGGGAGCTGTTTTTT. Encoded protein: CASSEGQPGELFF.

V is TRBV2 and J is TRBJ2-7; the match to TRBD1 covers 8 bases. Trimming cost V 8 bases and J 6 bases; bases outside gene matches: 9. This CDR3 spans 13 amino acids. The germline gives CDR1 SNHLY, CDR2 FYNNEI. CDR3 DNA sequence: TGTGCCAGCCAGAACAGGGGGGCGGGCGAGCAGTACTTC. As protein: CASQNRGAGEQYF.